These 25 T cell receptor beta chains share one sample of origin, sequenced in a study of blood T cell repertoires in COVID-19. Assay used: immunoSEQ multiplex PCR; TCRdb lists only in-frame clones, some missing. The data show 250,000 to 300,000 clones, 65% to 90% seen once. Sequencing was done on a sample of peripheral blood. These receptors were collected from a man in his forties or fifties with active or convalescent COVID-19.

This chain links TRBV5-4 with TRBJ2-7; TRBD2 agrees at 8 bases. V trimming: 4 bases; J trimming: 2 bases; junction bases outside the gene matches: 8. The CDR3 consists of 15 residues. CDR1 SGHNT and CDR2 YYREEE come from the germline V gene (reference sequence). In DNA form, the CDR3 reads TGTGCCAGCAGCCCGGGGGGGGCCGTCCCCTACGAGCAGTACTTC. Residues: CASSPGGAVPYEQYF.

This chain uses TRBV21-1 with TRBJ2-7; TRBD1 is taken as the D call from the table, unchecked against the DNA. TRBV21-1 is a documented pseudogene. CDR3 length: 16 residues. The chain's CDR3 is CASSKLSGDRGYEQYF. CDR3 nucleotide sequence: TGTGCCAGCAGCAAATTGAGTGGGGACAGGGGGTACGAGCAGTACTTC.

This chain links TRBV11-2 with TRBJ1-5, with 9 positions matching TRBD1. This CDR3 comprises 15 residues. Per the germline V gene, CDR1 is SGHAT and CDR2 is FQNNGV. With 5 bases clipped from V and 6 bases from J, the junction kept 8 bases outside the gene matches. CDR3: CASSPGTGISQPQHF. The DNA of the CDR3 is TGTGCCAGCAGCCCCGGGACAGGGATAAGTCAGCCCCAGCATTTT.

This clone was counted only a few times. The rearrangement joins TRBV7-8 to TRBJ2-7; 13 bases line up with TRBD2. Germline CDR1 and CDR2: SGHVS and FQNEAQ. The CDR3 is 19 residues long. V gave up 3 bases and J gave up 7 bases; unmatched junction bases: 18. The chain's CDR3 is CASSFSRGLAGVRGGEQYF. Here the CDR3 DNA reads TGTGCCAGCAGCTTTAGCCGAGGACTAGCGGGAGTTAGGGGTGGGGAGCAGTACTTC.

This chain connects TRBV5-8 to TRBJ2-6; 8 nucleotides agree with TRBD1. The CDR3 runs 18 residues. After removal of 3 bases from V and 0 bases from J, the junction contained 8 bases not matched to a gene. Germline lookup yields CDR1 SGHTS and CDR2 YDEGEE. The CDR3 reads CASSSPGGAASGANVLTF. CDR3 DNA: TGTGCCAGCAGCTCTCCAGGGGGCGCGGCCTCTGGGGCCAACGTCCTGACTTTC.

The V and J genes are TRBV7-3 and TRBJ2-3; 8 bases align to TRBD1. The CDR3 is 18 amino acids. Per germline, CDR1 SGHTA and CDR2 FQGTGA. Losses at the gene ends were 0 bases for V and 0 bases for J; bases not matched to a gene: 8. This CDR3 reads CASSLTWAGGRSTDTQYF. In DNA, the CDR3 is TGTGCCAGCAGCTTAACGTGGGCAGGGGGCAGGAGCACAGATACGCAGTATTTT.

This chain joins TRBV29-1 and TRBJ2-7; tentatively, D is TRBD2 (6 bases). Germline-derived CDR1 and CDR2 are SQVTM and ANQGSEA. This CDR3 comprises 13 residues. The ends were cut back, 7 bases at V and 1 base at J, with 14 bases in the middle. The CDR3 sequence is CSAKGLTSYEQYF. CDR3 nucleotide sequence: TGCAGCGCCAAGGGACTGACTTCCTACGAGCAGTACTTC.

The chain carries TRBV19 and TRBJ2-5; 8 bases are a match to TRBD1. CDR3 size: 14 residues. J was trimmed by 5 bases and V by 6 bases; bases with no gene match: 8. Germline values: CDR1 LNHDA, CDR2 SQIVND (reference sequence). CDR3 in DNA: TGTGCCAGTAGATCTCAGGGGGCAGGGGAGACCCAGTACTTC. The encoded protein is CASRSQGAGETQYF.

J is TRBJ1-1 and V is TRBV6-5; D call uncertain. Trimming shortened V by 2 bases and J by 0 bases, and 13 bases separated the two germline ends. Germline V lookup: CDR1 MNHEY, CDR2 SVGAGI. The CDR3 consists of 16 residues. DNA for the CDR3: TGTGCCAGCAGTTACGCCCGGTCTTCATTGAACACTGAAGCTTTCTTT. This sequence encodes CASSYARSSLNTEAFF.

The rearrangement links TRBV7-7 to TRBJ2-3; 10 positions match TRBD2. The CDR3 is made up of 15 amino acids. In germline, CDR1 is SSHAT, CDR2 FNYEAQ (reference sequence). J gave up 6 bases and V 1 base, and 4 bases lay outside the gene matches. The CDR3 reads CASSLGPSGSDTQYF. CDR3 nucleotides: TGTGCCAGCAGCTTAGGCCCTAGCGGGAGTGATACGCAGTATTTT.

This chain connects TRBV7-2 to TRBJ2-5, with D uncertain. Per germline, CDR1 SGHTA and CDR2 FQGNSA. V lost 2 bases, J lost 3 bases, and 10 bases lay in between. This CDR3 has 14 amino acids. The CDR3 reads CASSLHGGKETQYF. CDR3 coding DNA: TGTGCCAGCAGCTTACACGGCGGCAAAGAGACCCAGTACTTC.

The J gene is TRBJ1-6, the V gene TRBV6-5; D is uncertain. Trimming left V 2 bases short and J 7 bases short, with 9 bases between. The length of the CDR3 is 14 residues. From germline, CDR1 is MNHEY and CDR2 SVGAGI. The CDR3 spells CASSYEGRNSPLHF. For the CDR3, the DNA is TGTGCCAGCAGTTACGAGGGCAGAAATTCACCCCTCCACTTT.

The chain carries TRBV29-1 and TRBJ1-2; D is undetermined. The CDR3 covers 14 residues. V was pared by 3 bases and J by 2 bases, with 13 bases between. The germline V gene has CDR1 SQVTM and CDR2 ANQGSEA. CDR3 residues: CSVEGRGQNYGYTF. The CDR3 bases are TGCAGCGTTGAGGGGAGAGGGCAAAACTATGGCTACACCTTC.

The V call is TRBV28, the J call TRBJ2-7; 10 nucleotides align to TRBD2. J gave up 2 bases and V 5 bases, and 6 bases lay outside the gene matches. CDR3 length: 15 residues. Germline loops: CDR1 MDHEN, CDR2 SYDVKM. CDR3 in DNA: TGTGCCAGCAGTCTAGCGGGAGCGAAAACCTACGAGCAGTACTTC. Translating it yields CASSLAGAKTYEQYF.

The chain uses TRBV28 and TRBJ2-7; TRBD1 is a possible D gene (6 bases). The length of the CDR3 is 14 residues. Germline loops: CDR1 MDHEN, CDR2 SYDVKM. V was cut by 8 bases and J by 0 bases, with 14 bases left in between. This chain's CDR3 is CASLGGGSSYEQYF. The CDR3 DNA follows: TGTGCCAGCCTAGGGGGTGGGAGCTCCTACGAGCAGTACTTC.

The chain uses TRBV2 and TRBJ2-6; the D gene is possibly TRBD1 (5 bases). The CDR3 is 17 residues long. CDR1 and CDR2 (germline): SNHLY, FYNNEI. V was pared by 1 base and J by 4 bases, with 14 bases between. Here the CDR3 reads CASSEDFDSLGANVLTF. The DNA for the CDR3 is TGTGCCAGCAGTGAAGATTTCGACAGCCTCGGGGCCAACGTCCTGACTTTC.

The rearrangement links TRBV23-1 to TRBJ2-7, with D maybe TRBD2 (5 bases). TRBV23-1 is given ORF status, its function remaining uncertain. V was pared by 4 bases and J by 4 bases, with 29 bases between. There are 19 residues in the CDR3. In DNA form, the CDR3 reads TGCGCCAGCAGTCCACCCACCGCTGAGGGTAGGGAAATTTTATACGAGCAGTACTTC. Its translation: CASSPPTAEGREILYEQYF.

This sequence joins TRBV2 and TRBJ1-2; a weak D match, TRBD1 (6 bases). Trimming removed 7 bases at V and 4 bases at J, with 31 bases between. The CDR3 is 19 amino acids. Germline V gene sequence: CDR1 SNHLY, CDR2 FYNNEI. CDR3 coding DNA: TGTGCCAGCACCGATCGGGGAGGGGGGATCCGGCAGGTCCTCTATGGCTACACCTTC. Encoded protein: CASTDRGGGIRQVLYGYTF. The entire variable domain, with the rest obtained from reference TRBV2 and TRBJ1-2, is as follows: EPEVTQTPSHQVTQMGQEVILRCVPISNHLYFYWYRQILGQKVEFLVSFYNNEISEKSEIFDDQFSVERPDGSNFTLKIRSTKLEDSAMYFCASTDRGGGIRQVLYGYTFGSGTRLTVV.

This clone was seen a single time. The chain joins TRBV7-2 to TRBJ1-3, with D perhaps matching TRBD1 (6 bases). V lost 5 bases and J lost 5, with 16 bases in between. From germline, CDR1 is SGHTA and CDR2 FQGNSA. CDR3 length equals 15 residues. This CDR3 reads CASSQLRQARNTIYF. CDR3 DNA: TGTGCCAGCAGCCAGTTGCGACAGGCGCGAAACACCATATATTTT.

The rearrangement uses TRBV5-4 and TRBJ1-2; a possible D gene is TRBD1 (6 bases). This CDR3 is built from 16 residues. The germline V gene encodes CDR1 SGHNT and CDR2 YYREEE (reference sequence). V was clipped by 2 bases and J by 8 bases, with 22 bases between them. CDR3 nucleotides: TGTGCCAGCAGCTTACCCCTGGAGGGGGGGAAGTTGGGCTACACCTTC. It specifies CASSLPLEGGKLGYTF.

The rearrangement links TRBV12-3 or TRBV12-4 to TRBJ2-7; no clear D. This CDR3 is built from 13 residues. Trimming cost V 2 bases and J 3 bases, with 8 bases left between them. CDR3 DNA: TGTGCCAGCAGTTTATTTCCAGTCTACGAGCAGTACTTC. Translated: CASSLFPVYEQYF.

This clone was counted a few times. J is TRBJ1-3 and V is TRBV3-1 (or the pseudogene TRBV3-2), with a weak D call TRBD1 (6 bases). The CDR3 is made up of 15 amino acids. Looked up from germline, CDR1 is LGHDT and CDR2 is YNNKEL (reference sequence). Trimming stripped 4 bases from V and 1 base from J, with 11 bases between. CDR3 loop: CASSPYTGSGNTIYF. The DNA for the CDR3 is TGTGCCAGCAGCCCCTACACAGGGTCTGGAAACACCATATATTTT.

This clone was detected only once. The J gene is TRBJ2-7, the V gene TRBV6-5; 12 bases align to TRBD2. J gave up 4 bases and V 2 bases, and 3 bases lay outside the gene matches. The CDR3 contains 15 residues. Germline loops: CDR1 MNHEY, CDR2 SVGAGI. The CDR3: CASSYRGLAGYEQYF. In DNA, the CDR3 is TGTGCCAGCAGTTACCGGGGACTAGCGGGTTACGAGCAGTACTTC.

The chain couples TRBV7-2 to TRBJ1-5, with 8 nucleotides matching TRBD1. With V trimmed by 1 base and J by 7 bases, 9 bases remained unmatched. The CDR3 has 16 amino acids. Germline V lookup: CDR1 SGHTA, CDR2 FQGNSA. The CDR3 here is CASSLEGRGRGQPQHF. The CDR3 DNA is TGTGCCAGCAGCTTAGAGGGCAGGGGGCGCGGACAGCCCCAGCATTTT.

This chain connects TRBV10-3 to TRBJ1-2; perhaps TRBD1 as D (5 bases). Germline lookup yields CDR1 ENHRY and CDR2 SYGVKD. Trimming cost V 4 bases and J 5 bases, with 8 bases left between them. The CDR3 runs 12 residues. CDR3 region: CAISGQQYGYTF. In DNA, the CDR3 is TGTGCCATCAGTGGACAGCAGTATGGCTACACCTTC.